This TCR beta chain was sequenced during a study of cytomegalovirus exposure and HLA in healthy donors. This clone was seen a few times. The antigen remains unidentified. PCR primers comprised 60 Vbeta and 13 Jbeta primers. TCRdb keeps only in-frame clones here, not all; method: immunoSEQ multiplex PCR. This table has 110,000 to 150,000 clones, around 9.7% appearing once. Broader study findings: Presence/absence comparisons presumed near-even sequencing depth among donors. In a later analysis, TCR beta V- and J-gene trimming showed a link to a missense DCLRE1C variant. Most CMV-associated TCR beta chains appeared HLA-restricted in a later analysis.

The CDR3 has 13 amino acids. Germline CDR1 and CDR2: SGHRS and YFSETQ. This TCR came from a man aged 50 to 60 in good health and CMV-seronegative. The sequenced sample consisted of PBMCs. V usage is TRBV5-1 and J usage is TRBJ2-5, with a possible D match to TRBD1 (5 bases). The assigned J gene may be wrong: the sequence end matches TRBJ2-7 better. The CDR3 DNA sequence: TGCGCCAGCAGCTTGGGGGGCCGGAGCGAGCAGTACTTC. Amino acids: CASSLGGRSEQYF.